One and the same sample provided the 10 T cell receptor beta chains below, sequenced in a study of T cell repertoires in cytomegalovirus infection (dated by TCRdb to about 2019). The data were produced on an Illumina HiSeq 1500. Clones were called with MiXCR by TCRdb after fastp trimmed the public reads at Q25, and only in-frame beta chains were retained. Every CDR3 protein is listed once, alongside the most common genes and DNA of its rows. For this sample the table gives around 450,000 distinct CDR3 sequences, of which 30% to 40% were detected only once. Approximately 13% of the sample lies in the top ten. Sequencing was done on a sample of PBMCs. These receptors were collected from a human donor in good health (CMV status not recorded). Some clones in this sample may be carry-over from other donors' samples.

Concerning this clonotype: Here the CDR3 omits its conserved ending phenylalanine or tryptophan, so a read error is the likely source. The DNA of the CDR3 is TGTGCCAGCAGCCGTCAATGGTGGGGGGTTAATGAAAAACTGTTTTGT. This gives the protein CASSRQWWGVNEKLFC. V usage is TRBV7-2 and J usage is TRBJ1-4, with a tentative D call TRBD1 (5 bases). The length of the CDR3 is 16 residues. Per the germline V gene, CDR1 is SGHTA and CDR2 is FQGNSA. The V end lost 5 bases, the J end lost 4 bases, and 17 bases lay between the germline ends.

This clonotype was picked up many times. The V and J genes are TRBV7-6 and TRBJ2-5; no firm D call. Germline loops: CDR1 SGHVS, CDR2 FNYEAQ. V was pared by 1 base and J by 2 bases, with 11 bases between. CDR3 length: 15 residues. The CDR3 spells CASSLGPGVQETQYF. CDR3 DNA: TGTGCCAGCAGCTTAGGGCCGGGTGTTCAAGAGACCCAGTACTTC.

This clonotype was detected only a few times. V and J are TRBV19 and TRBJ1-2, with D tentatively TRBD1 (5 bases). V lost 11 bases and J lost 3, with 19 bases in between. Germline CDR1 and CDR2: LNHDA and SQIVND (reference sequence). This CDR3 spans 14 amino acids. The CDR3 spells CAGKRQGGDYGYTF. In DNA, the CDR3 is TGTGCCGGTAAAAGGCAGGGTGGAGACTATGGCTACACCTTC. The whole variable domain, filled in from reference TRBV19 and TRBJ1-2, reads DGGITQSPKYLFRKEGQNVTLSCEQNLNHDAMYWYRQDPGQGLRLIYYSQIVNDFQKGDIAEGYSVSREKKESFPLTVTSAQKNPTAFYLCAGKRQGGDYGYTFGSGTRLTVV.

The V and J genes are TRBV2 and TRBJ2-2, with 9 bases fitting TRBD2. Germline V CDR1 and CDR2: SNHLY, FYNNEI. This CDR3 comprises 16 residues. V was clipped by 3 bases and J by 4 bases; unmatched bases: 6. CDR3 region: CASSDYSGGTTGELFF. In DNA, the CDR3 is TGTGCCAGCAGTGATTATAGCGGGGGTACCACCGGGGAGCTGTTTTTT. The complete variable domain, with remaining parts taken from reference TRBV2 and TRBJ2-2, reads EPEVTQTPSHQVTQMGQEVILRCVPISNHLYFYWYRQILGQKVEFLVSFYNNEISEKSEIFDDQFSVERPDGSNFTLKIRSTKLEDSAMYFCASSDYSGGTTGELFFGEGSRLTVL.

This clonotype has a count of ten or more. The CDR3 protein is CASRTKAGTGGSYNEQFF. CDR3 nucleotide sequence: TGTGCCAGCAGGACTAAGGCGGGGACAGGGGGCTCCTACAATGAGCAGTTCTTC. The rearrangement uses TRBV6-1 and TRBJ2-1; 11 bases agree with TRBD1. Germline V CDR1 and CDR2: MNHNS, SASEGT. J gave up 0 bases and V 6 bases, and 10 bases lay outside the gene matches. The CDR3 length is 18 residues.

This clonotype was seen a handful of times. The chain joins TRBV29-1 to TRBJ1-1; D uncertain. Trimming removed 3 bases at V and 0 bases at J, with 8 bases between. Germline loops: CDR1 SQVTM, CDR2 ANQGSEA. This CDR3 has 13 residues. DNA for the CDR3: TGCAGCGTTGATTCCCGGCTGAACACTGAAGCTTTCTTT. Its translation: CSVDSRLNTEAFF. Looking up the rest from reference TRBV29-1 and TRBJ1-1 gives the full variable domain: SAVISQKPSRDICQRGTSLTIQCQVDSQVTMMFWYRQQPGQSLTLIATANQGSEATYESGFVIDKFPISRPNLTFSTLTVSNMSPEDSSIYLCSVDSRLNTEAFFGQGTRLTVV.

On this clonotype: An end of the junction does not agree with germline; a read error may underlie this. The rearrangement joins TRBV7-2 to TRBJ2-5; D perhaps matches TRBD2 (7 bases). This CDR3 spans 13 amino acids. Germline V gene data show CDR1 as SGHTA and CDR2 as FQGNSA. The CDR3 DNA follows: TGTTCCAGCAGCGTACAGGGAGGGGAGACCCAGTACTTC. This encodes CSSSVQGGETQYF. The whole variable domain, remainder taken from reference TRBV7-2 and TRBJ2-5, is GAGVSQSPSNKVTEKGKDVELRCDPISGHTALYWYRQSLGQGLEFLIYFQGNSAPDKSGLPSDRFSAERTGGSVSTLTIQRTQQEDSAVYLCSSSVQGGETQYFGPGTRLLVL.

The rearrangement uses TRBV7-9 and TRBJ1-4; D is possibly TRBD1 (5 bases). Trimming pared 3 bases from V and 0 bases from J, leaving 11 bases between. Per the germline V gene, CDR1 is SEHNR and CDR2 is FQNEAQ (reference sequence). This CDR3 spans 16 amino acids. The CDR3 bases are TGTGCCAGCAGCTTGGGCTGGGACGCAACTAATGAAAAACTGTTTTTT. Protein product: CASSLGWDATNEKLFF.

V usage is TRBV6-6 and J usage is TRBJ1-1; D possibly corresponds to TRBD1 (6 bases). There are 14 residues in the CDR3. Trimming took off 6 bases at V and 6 bases at J, with 17 bases between the two ends. CDR1 is MNHNY and CDR2 is SVGAGI in the germline V gene (reference sequence). The CDR3 region is CASRKQGSPPEAFF. The CDR3 DNA reads as TGTGCCAGCAGGAAACAGGGTTCGCCTCCTGAAGCTTTCTTT.

There are a few counts of this clonotype. The V call is TRBV2, the J call TRBJ1-6; possibly TRBD1 for D (5 bases). V lost 6 bases, J lost 9 bases, and 6 bases lay in between. CDR3 length: 11 amino acids. In germline, CDR1 is SNHLY, CDR2 FYNNEI. The CDR3 sequence: CASSQGSPLHF. The CDR3 DNA sequence: TGTGCCAGCAGCCAGGGTTCACCCCTCCACTTT.